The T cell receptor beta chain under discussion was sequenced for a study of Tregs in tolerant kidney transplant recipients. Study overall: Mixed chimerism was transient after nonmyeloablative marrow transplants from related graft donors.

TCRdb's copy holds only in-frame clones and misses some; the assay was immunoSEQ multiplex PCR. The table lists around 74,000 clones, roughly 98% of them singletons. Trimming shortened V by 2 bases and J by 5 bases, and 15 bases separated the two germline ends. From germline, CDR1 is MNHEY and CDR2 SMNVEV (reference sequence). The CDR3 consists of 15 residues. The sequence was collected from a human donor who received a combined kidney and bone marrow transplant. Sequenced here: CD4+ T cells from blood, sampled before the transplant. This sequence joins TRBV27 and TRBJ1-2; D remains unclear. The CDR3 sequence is CASSLGQPLLYGYTF. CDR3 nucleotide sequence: TGTGCCAGCAGTTTAGGGCAACCCCTTCTTTATGGCTACACCTTC.